Below, 32 T cell receptor beta chains from the same sample are listed, as sequenced in a study of T cell responses to AZD1222 COVID-19 vaccine. Profiling relied on immunoSEQ multiplex PCR, and the TCRdb table lists in-frame clones only, not all of them. This table has some 130,000 clones, around 90% appearing once. The sample here was peripheral blood, taken 28 days after the second AZD1222 dose. These receptors were taken from an adult who received the AZD1222 COVID-19 vaccine.

The V gene is TRBV6-5, the J gene TRBJ1-2; 8 nucleotides align to TRBD1. CDR1 MNHEY and CDR2 SVGAGI come from the germline V gene. This CDR3 comprises 14 residues. V was pared by 1 base and J by 5 bases, with 3 bases of the junction left unmatched. The CDR3 DNA reads TGTGCCAGCAGTTACTTTGACAGGGGATATGGCTACACCTTC. It is translated as CASSYFDRGYGYTF.

The V and J genes are TRBV25-1 and TRBJ1-2; 7 bases are shared with TRBD1. In germline, CDR1 is MGHDK, CDR2 SYGVNS. The CDR3 runs to 14 residues. V trimming: 5 bases; J trimming: 6 bases; junction bases outside the gene matches: 9. DNA of the CDR3: TGTGCCAGCAGTAACTCGGACAGGTTCAATGGCTACACCTTC. This codes for CASSNSDRFNGYTF.

The CDR3 nucleotides are TGTGCCAGCAGACCCGGGACTAGAGTCCAAGAGACCCAGTACTTC. Its protein product is CASRPGTRVQETQYF. The chain carries TRBV5-5 and TRBJ2-5, with TRBD2 matching over 8 bases. The germline gives CDR1 SGHKS, CDR2 YYEKEE (reference sequence). Trimming cost V 5 bases and J 1 base; bases outside gene matches: 7. The CDR3 runs to 15 residues.

The chain carries TRBV5-5 and TRBJ2-6; D is unresolved. The CDR3 length is 14 residues. Germline V gene sequence: CDR1 SGHKS, CDR2 YYEKEE (reference sequence). Trimming took off 5 bases at V and 4 bases at J, with 10 bases between the two ends. CDR3: CASRSESGANVLTF. DNA for the CDR3: TGTGCCAGCAGGTCGGAGTCCGGGGCCAACGTCCTGACTTTC.

V usage is TRBV4-3 and J usage is TRBJ1-1, with D possibly being TRBD1 (5 bases). Germline assignment: CDR1 LGHNA and CDR2 YSLEER. The CDR3 extends over 14 amino acids. V was trimmed by 0 bases and J by 11 bases, leaving 16 bases between them. Here the CDR3 reads CASSQDKGSSWAFF. CDR3 in DNA: TGCGCCAGCAGCCAAGATAAGGGGTCTAGCTGGGCTTTCTTT.

This chain uses TRBV5-4 with TRBJ2-1; weak D call: TRBD1 (5 bases). The CDR3 extends over 14 amino acids. CDR1 and CDR2 (germline): SGHNT, YYREEE (reference sequence). V was cut by 0 bases and J by 7 bases, with 11 bases left in between. CDR3 residues: CASSLDRLTNEQFF. CDR3 DNA: TGTGCCAGCAGCTTGGACAGGTTAACGAATGAGCAGTTCTTC.

The genes are TRBV28 and TRBJ2-3, with TRBD1 matching 9 bases. The CDR3 totals 14 residues. Germline V gene sequence: CDR1 MDHEN, CDR2 SYDVKM. V was pared by 9 bases and J by 2 bases, with 6 bases of the junction left unmatched. In nucleotides, the CDR3 is TGTGCCAGGATACAGGGGGCGGCCACAGATACGCAGTATTTT. Amino acid sequence: CARIQGAATDTQYF.

This chain joins TRBV14 and TRBJ2-5; 9 nucleotides line up with TRBD1. The length of the CDR3 is 15 residues. Germline values: CDR1 SGHDN, CDR2 FVKESK. V was clipped by 4 bases and J by 5 bases; unmatched bases: 8. The CDR3 protein is CASSRVTGGRETQYF. CDR3 bases: TGTGCCAGCAGCCGAGTTACAGGGGGCCGGGAGACCCAGTACTTC.

The V and J genes are TRBV4-3 and TRBJ2-7; 8 bases are shared with TRBD2. The CDR3 is 15 residues long. Trimming at V came to 3 bases and at J to 3 bases, leaving 7 bases not matched to a gene. Germline CDR1 is LGHNA and CDR2 is YSLEER. CDR3 amino acids: CASSQQRESFYEQYF. CDR3 DNA: TGCGCCAGCAGCCAGCAGCGGGAGTCGTTCTACGAGCAGTACTTC.

The V gene is TRBV10-3, the J gene TRBJ2-1, with D perhaps TRBD1 or TRBD2 (6 bases each). The V gene lost 2 bases and the J gene lost 9 bases, with 8 bases spanning the gap. CDR1 and CDR2 (germline): ENHRY, SYGVKD. There are 12 residues in the CDR3. CDR3: CAISEGGGEQFF. The CDR3 nucleotides are TGTGCCATCAGTGAGGGAGGGGGTGAGCAGTTCTTC.

The chain joins TRBV3-1 (or the pseudogene TRBV3-2) to TRBJ1-6, with D tentatively TRBD1 (5 bases). Germline V gene data show CDR1 as LGHDT and CDR2 as YNNKEL (reference sequence). V dropped 4 bases and J dropped 5 bases, with 9 bases sitting between them. The CDR3 extends over 14 amino acids. CDR3 DNA sequence: TGTGCCAGCAGCCCCGGGGGTAATAATTCACCCCTCCACTTT. Amino acids: CASSPGGNNSPLHF.

The J gene is TRBJ1-1, the V gene TRBV19; D unresolved. The germline V gene has CDR1 LNHDA and CDR2 SQIVND (reference sequence). V was clipped by 4 bases and J by 1 base, with 7 bases between them. The length of the CDR3 is 13 residues. The CDR3 loop reads CASSTKQNTEAFF. The CDR3 DNA reads TGTGCCAGTAGTACGAAACAGAACACTGAAGCTTTCTTT.

The chain carries TRBV23-1 and TRBJ2-1; perhaps TRBD1 as D (5 bases). TRBV23-1 is an open reading frame whose function is uncertain. Trimming pared 0 bases from V and 0 bases from J, leaving 9 bases between. CDR3 length equals 16 residues. CDR3 DNA sequence: TGCGCCAGCAGTCAATCAGGGGTTTACTCCTACAATGAGCAGTTCTTC. Amino acid sequence: CASSQSGVYSYNEQFF.

V gene TRBV7-7 combines with J gene TRBJ2-3, with D possibly matching TRBD2 (6 bases). The germline CDR1 and CDR2 sequences are SSHAT and FNYEAQ (reference sequence). The CDR3 spans 15 residues. V lost 5 bases and J lost 2, with 14 bases in between. The CDR3 protein is CASSRGLADTDTQYF. In nucleotides, the CDR3 is TGTGCCAGCAGCCGGGGGTTAGCGGACACAGATACGCAGTATTTT.

V is TRBV5-5 and J is TRBJ1-3; D not resolved. V dropped 5 bases and J dropped 2 bases, with 17 bases sitting between them. CDR1 is SGHKS, CDR2 YYEKEE, per germline (reference sequence). The CDR3 runs 16 residues. CDR3 amino acids: CASRFGPGSTGNTIYF. CDR3 DNA: TGTGCCAGCAGATTCGGCCCGGGGAGCACTGGAAACACCATATATTTT.

The J gene is TRBJ1-1, the V gene TRBV11-3, with D unresolved. The V end lost 1 base, the J end lost 10 bases, and 7 bases lay between the germline ends. This CDR3 spans 11 amino acids. The germline V gene has CDR1 SGHNT and CDR2 YENEEA. The CDR3 is CASSLGDGAFF. DNA for the CDR3: TGTGCCAGCAGCTTAGGGGATGGAGCTTTCTTT.

V usage is TRBV10-3 and J usage is TRBJ2-7, with TRBD2 matching over 12 bases. Germline V lookup: CDR1 ENHRY, CDR2 SYGVKD. CDR3 length equals 17 residues. The trim removed 2 bases at V and 4 bases at J, leaving 9 bases unmatched. CDR3 protein: CAISESGTGTSGYEQYF. In DNA form, the CDR3 reads TGTGCCATCAGTGAGAGCGGGACAGGGACTAGCGGGTACGAGCAGTACTTC.

This clone was detected a few times. The genes are TRBV24-1 and TRBJ2-3; no reliable D call. There are 17 residues in the CDR3. The germline gives CDR1 KGHDR, CDR2 SFDVKD. V lost 3 bases and J 0 bases, leaving 15 bases between the germline ends. This CDR3 reads CATSDDSGYLSTDTQYF. As DNA, the CDR3 is TGTGCCACCAGTGATGACTCGGGCTACCTTAGCACAGATACGCAGTATTTT.

V gene TRBV19 combines with J gene TRBJ2-1; a weak D match, TRBD1 (6 bases). The CDR3 is 12 residues long. The V gene lost 4 bases and the J gene lost 9 bases, with 10 bases spanning the gap. Germline values: CDR1 LNHDA, CDR2 SQIVND (reference sequence). CDR3 loop: CASSKRGGEQFF. DNA of the CDR3: TGTGCCAGTAGTAAGAGAGGGGGTGAGCAGTTCTTC.

The chain recombines TRBV30 with TRBJ1-1, with 8 bases aligning to TRBD1. This CDR3 has 17 amino acids. The germline CDR1 and CDR2 sequences are GTSNPN and SVGIG (reference sequence). V lost 1 base, J lost 2 bases, and 12 bases stayed unmatched. The CDR3 coding sequence is TGTGCCTGGAGTGGGGGATATACAGGGGGAGGAAACACTGAAGCTTTCTTT. Its protein is CAWSGGYTGGGNTEAFF.

The chain joins TRBV5-6 to TRBJ1-2, with 9 bases fitting TRBD1. Germline V gene data show CDR1 as SGHDT and CDR2 as YYEEEE. The length of the CDR3 is 16 residues. J was trimmed by 7 bases and V by 1 base; bases with no gene match: 11. The chain's CDR3 is CASSLFQGQGYGGYTF. The CDR3 region has the DNA TGTGCCAGCAGCTTGTTCCAAGGACAGGGGTACGGTGGCTACACCTTC.

V gene TRBV7-3 combines with J gene TRBJ2-7, with D possibly being TRBD1 (6 bases). Looked up from germline, CDR1 is SGHTA and CDR2 is FQGTGA. Deletions cut 6 bases from V and 7 bases from J, with 16 bases between. The CDR3 has 13 amino acids. The CDR3 here is CASRSRKGDEQYF. As DNA, the CDR3 is TGTGCCAGCAGGTCTCGAAAGGGGGATGAGCAGTACTTC.

The rearrangement joins TRBV27 to TRBJ2-7; 7 bases are shared with TRBD1. The CDR3 consists of 15 residues. CDR1 is MNHEY and CDR2 is SMNVEV in the germline V gene (reference sequence). V gave up 6 bases and J gave up 2 bases; unmatched junction bases: 10. The CDR3 reads CASRIRDSFPYEQYF. The DNA of the CDR3 is TGTGCCAGCAGAATCCGGGACAGCTTTCCCTACGAGCAGTACTTC.

This sequence joins TRBV30 and TRBJ1-3, with D possibly matching TRBD1 (5 bases). Looked up from germline, CDR1 is GTSNPN and CDR2 is SVGIG (reference sequence). V was shortened by 0 bases and J by 6 bases, with 12 bases between the two germline ends. CDR3 length: 14 amino acids. CDR3 residues: CAWSVQVDLNTIYF. CDR3 in DNA: TGTGCCTGGAGTGTACAGGTGGACCTAAACACCATATATTTT. Variable domain in full (rest from reference TRBV30 and TRBJ1-3): SQTIHQWPATLVQPVGSPLSLECTVEGTSNPNLYWYRQAAGRGLQLLFYSVGIGQISSEVPQNLSASRPQDRQFILSSKKLLLSDSGFYLCAWSVQVDLNTIYFGEGSWLTVV.

V gene TRBV18 combines with J gene TRBJ2-5; TRBD1 might be the D (6 bases). Between the trimmed V and J ends, which lost 5 bases and 5 bases, there was a span of 15 bases. Germline-derived CDR1 and CDR2 are KGHSH and LQKENI. This CDR3 is 14 amino acids long. The CDR3 DNA is TGTGCCAGCTCATCCTACAGGGCCGGGGAGACCCAGTACTTC. Protein sequence: CASSSYRAGETQYF. The full variable domain, rest sourced from reference TRBV18 and TRBJ2-5, is NAGVMQNPRHLVRRRGQEARLRCSPMKGHSHVYWYRQLPEEGLKFMVYLQKENIIDESGMPKERFSAEFPKEGPSILRIQQVVRGDSAAYFCASSSYRAGETQYFGPGTRLLVL.

The V gene is TRBV19, the J gene TRBJ2-7, with D perhaps TRBD2 (5 bases). The CDR3 loop spans 15 amino acids. Looked up from germline, CDR1 is LNHDA and CDR2 is SQIVND (reference sequence). V was pared by 1 base and J by 4 bases, with 14 bases between. The CDR3 loop is CASSIGPGSEYEQYF. The CDR3 DNA is TGTGCCAGTAGTATAGGTCCGGGGAGCGAGTACGAGCAGTACTTC.

V and J are TRBV9 and TRBJ1-1, with D perhaps TRBD1 (6 bases). CDR1 is SGDLS and CDR2 is YYNGEE in the germline V gene. Deletions cut 1 base from V and 10 bases from J, with 14 bases between. There are 13 residues in the CDR3. In nucleotides, the CDR3 is TGTGCCAGCAGCGTATCGGGAGGGGACACAGCTTTCTTT. This sequence encodes CASSVSGGDTAFF.

The V and J genes are TRBV15 and TRBJ1-2; D perhaps matches TRBD1 (6 bases). Germline assignment: CDR1 LNHNV and CDR2 YYDKDF (reference sequence). This CDR3 contains 13 residues. V gave up 1 base and J gave up 4 bases, with 7 bases separating them. CDR3 in DNA: TGTGCCACCAGCAGAGCGGACAGCTATGGCTACACCTTC. Amino acid sequence: CATSRADSYGYTF.

This chain links TRBV7-2 with TRBJ1-2; D is unclear. The CDR3 consists of 15 residues. CDR1 and CDR2 from the germline V gene are SGHTA and FQGNSA. V lost 5 bases and J lost 5, with 18 bases in between. The chain's CDR3 is CASSESWANLYGYTF. CDR3 sequence (DNA): TGTGCCAGCAGCGAAAGTTGGGCCAATTTATATGGCTACACCTTC.

This chain links TRBV30 with TRBJ1-4; tentative D call: TRBD1 (5 bases). The germline V gene has CDR1 GTSNPN and CDR2 SVGIG (reference sequence). CDR3 size: 14 residues. Trimming left V 6 bases short and J 8 bases short, with 19 bases between. CDR3 nucleotide sequence: TGTGCCTGTCTAGAAGCCGGGGGTGGCGAAAAACTGTTTTTT. Protein: CACLEAGGGEKLFF. The full variable domain, in which reference TRBV30 and TRBJ1-4 provide the parts outside the CDR3, is SQTIHQWPATLVQPVGSPLSLECTVEGTSNPNLYWYRQAAGRGLQLLFYSVGIGQISSEVPQNLSASRPQDRQFILSSKKLLLSDSGFYLCACLEAGGGEKLFFGSGTQLSVL.

Written as DNA, the CDR3 is TGTGCCACCAGCAGAGATCGGCGGGCTGAAAAACTGTTTTTT. It codes for CATSRDRRAEKLFF. V gene TRBV15 combines with J gene TRBJ1-4; D uncertain. CDR3 length equals 14 residues. V was trimmed by 0 bases and J by 7 bases, leaving 9 bases between them. Germline CDR1 LNHNV, CDR2 YYDKDF (reference sequence).

The rearrangement joins TRBV20-1 to TRBJ1-2; D is ambiguous. Per germline, CDR1 DFQATT and CDR2 SNEGSKA (reference sequence). V lost 3 bases, J lost 7 bases, and 3 bases lay in between. The CDR3 covers 9 residues. The CDR3 sequence: CSASGGYTF. For the CDR3, the DNA is TGCAGTGCTAGCGGTGGCTACACCTTC.